The next 14 T cell receptor beta chains were all read from a single sample in a study of cytomegalovirus exposure and HLA in healthy donors. PCR employed 60 Vbeta and 13 Jbeta primers. TCRdb's copy holds only in-frame clones and misses some; the assay was immunoSEQ multiplex PCR. Across 170,000 or so clones, the top ten clones capture roughly 2% of the sample. The sample was PBMCs. The receptors come from a man aged 25 to 40 in good health and CMV-seronegative.

The chain links TRBV19 to TRBJ1-5; possibly TRBD1 for D (6 bases). Germline V gene data show CDR1 as LNHDA and CDR2 as SQIVND (reference sequence). Deletions cut 8 bases from V and 1 base from J, with 12 bases between. This CDR3 comprises 14 residues. The CDR3 DNA is TGTGCCAGTGGTGGGGACAACAGCAATCAGCCCCAGCATTTT. This codes for CASGGDNSNQPQHF.

The rearrangement uses TRBV7-9 and TRBJ2-3; 10 bases align to TRBD2. With V trimmed by 1 base and J by 4 bases, 2 bases remained unmatched. Germline CDR1 reads SEHNR; CDR2 reads FQNEAQ (reference sequence). The CDR3 runs 15 residues. The CDR3 is CASSLVTSGPDTQYF. The CDR3 nucleotides are TGTGCCAGCAGCTTAGTGACTAGCGGGCCAGATACGCAGTATTTT.

The chain is built from TRBV11-2 and TRBJ1-2, with 7 bases aligning to TRBD1. The junction had 12 bases not matched to a gene; V was cut back by 5 bases and J by 3 bases. The CDR3 contains 16 residues. In germline, CDR1 is SGHAT, CDR2 FQNNGV. The CDR3 DNA follows: TGTGCCAGCAGCCCGCTACCCGGACAGGCCGACTATGGCTACACCTTC. Amino acid sequence: CASSPLPGQADYGYTF.

This chain links TRBV19 with TRBJ1-1, with 7 bases lining up with TRBD1. This CDR3 spans 17 amino acids. Germline CDR1 is LNHDA and CDR2 is SQIVND (reference sequence). J gave up 0 bases and V 1 base, and 8 bases lay outside the gene matches. CDR3 protein: CASSIGKGDRLNTEAFF. CDR3 sequence (DNA): TGTGCCAGTAGTATAGGGAAAGGGGACAGATTGAACACTGAAGCTTTCTTT.

The rearrangement uses TRBV27 and TRBJ2-3; TRBD2 matches 10 bases. Germline CDR1 reads MNHEY; CDR2 reads SMNVEV (reference sequence). The CDR3 extends over 15 amino acids. The ends lost 4 bases at V and 5 bases at J; junction bases unmatched: 6. Written as DNA, the CDR3 is TGTGCCAGCAGTTCCACAGCGGGAGGGGGAGATACGCAGTATTTT. This gives the protein CASSSTAGGGDTQYF.

The chain combines TRBV10-1 with TRBJ2-1; 12 bases agree with TRBD1. The V gene's germline CDR1 is WNHNN and CDR2 SYGVQD (reference sequence). The junction had 2 bases not matched to a gene; V was cut back by 0 bases and J by 8 bases. This CDR3 has 15 residues. CDR3 amino acids: CASSESGQGADEQFF. CDR3 in DNA: TGCGCCAGCAGTGAGTCGGGACAGGGGGCTGATGAGCAGTTCTTC.

The genes are TRBV5-4 and TRBJ2-3, with 8 bases matching TRBD2. The junction had 7 bases not matched to a gene; V was cut back by 1 base and J by 6 bases. The CDR3 has 15 residues. Germline lookup yields CDR1 SGHNT and CDR2 YYREEE (reference sequence). CDR3 DNA: TGTGCCAGCAGCTTGTCAGCGGGAGTAGGGGATACGCAGTATTTT. As protein: CASSLSAGVGDTQYF.

The genes are TRBV5-1 and TRBJ1-2, with 10 bases identical to TRBD1. V lost 3 bases to trimming and J lost 6 bases; unmatched junction nucleotides: 5. Looked up from germline, CDR1 is SGHRS and CDR2 is YFSETQ. The CDR3 is 14 amino acids. In nucleotides, the CDR3 is TGCGCCAGCAGCTCCGGACAGGGGGGGAATGGCTACACCTTC. This codes for CASSSGQGGNGYTF.

The rearrangement joins TRBV2 to TRBJ1-5; perhaps TRBD1 as D (6 bases). Trimming pared 7 bases from V and 0 bases from J, leaving 28 bases between. This CDR3 comprises 20 residues. Germline V lookup: CDR1 SNHLY, CDR2 FYNNEI. The CDR3 DNA follows: TGTGCCAGCAACCTGAGGGGGGGGGACGACCTTTTCTATAGCAATCAGCCCCAGCATTTT. This translates into CASNLRGGDDLFYSNQPQHF. Supplemented by reference TRBV2 and TRBJ1-5, the full variable domain reads EPEVTQTPSHQVTQMGQEVILRCVPISNHLYFYWYRQILGQKVEFLVSFYNNEISEKSEIFDDQFSVERPDGSNFTLKIRSTKLEDSAMYFCASNLRGGDDLFYSNQPQHFGDGTRLSIL.

As to this clone: The sample carries other DNA sequences with the same CDR3. The V and J genes are TRBV9 and TRBJ1-1; D is unresolved. The CDR3 has 14 residues. CDR1 and CDR2 (germline): SGDLS, YYNGEE. The germline V and J ends were trimmed by 0 bases and 1 base, with 7 bases remaining between them. CDR3 coding DNA: TGTGCCAGCAGCGTAGAAGGAGGGAACACTGAAGCTTTCTTT. Encoded protein: CASSVEGGNTEAFF. Drawing the rest from reference TRBV9 and TRBJ1-1, the complete variable domain is DSGVTQTPKHLITATGQRVTLRCSPRSGDLSVYWYQQSLDQGLQFLIQYYNGEERAKGNILERFSAQQFPDLHSELNLSSLELGDSALYFCASSVEGGNTEAFFGQGTRLTVV.

The chain employs TRBV5-4 and TRBJ2-3, with 7 bases aligning to TRBD1. V lost 3 bases and J lost 5; bases outside the gene matches: 3. Per germline, CDR1 SGHNT and CDR2 YYREEE (reference sequence). The CDR3 runs 13 residues. The CDR3 DNA reads TGTGCCAGCAGCTATGACAGGGAAGATACGCAGTATTTT. Translated, it gives CASSYDREDTQYF.

This chain uses TRBV5-1 with TRBJ2-3; D might be TRBD1 (6 bases). The CDR3 contains 15 residues. The germline V gene encodes CDR1 SGHRS and CDR2 YFSETQ. V lost 1 base, J lost 5 bases, and 14 bases lay in between. This CDR3 is CASSLRGGRGDTQYF. The CDR3 DNA reads as TGCGCCAGCAGCTTGCGAGGGGGAAGAGGAGATACGCAGTATTTT.

This sequence joins TRBV30 and TRBJ2-3, with 13 bases that match TRBD2. CDR1 and CDR2 (germline): GTSNPN, SVGIG (reference sequence). The CDR3 totals 17 residues. V lost 4 bases to trimming and J lost 3 bases; unmatched junction nucleotides: 10. CDR3 sequence reads: CAWMPLTTSGRTDTQYF. CDR3 coding DNA: TGTGCCTGGATGCCTCTAACGACTAGCGGGAGGACAGATACGCAGTATTTT. The complete variable domain, with remaining parts taken from reference TRBV30 and TRBJ2-3, reads SQTIHQWPATLVQPVGSPLSLECTVEGTSNPNLYWYRQAAGRGLQLLFYSVGIGQISSEVPQNLSASRPQDRQFILSSKKLLLSDSGFYLCAWMPLTTSGRTDTQYFGPGTRLTVL.

This chain connects TRBV4-2 to TRBJ2-1, with 8 bases aligning to TRBD2. The germline CDR1 and CDR2 sequences are LGHNA and YNFKEQ. The CDR3 runs to 16 residues. J gave up 6 bases and V 3 bases, and 10 bases lay outside the gene matches. The DNA of the CDR3 is TGTGCCAGCAGCCACGGACAGACTAGCGCGGGCAATGAGCAGTTCTTC. The encoded protein is CASSHGQTSAGNEQFF.